This is a list of T cell receptor beta chains from one sample in a study of preoperative IRX-2 immunotherapy in early breast cancer. The assay was immunoSEQ multiplex PCR, and TCRdb's table has in-frame clones only and misses some. The table shows about 42,000 clones, with roughly 80% occurring only once. This sample comprised tumor tissue, obtained after IRX-2 immunotherapy. These receptors came from a human donor with breast cancer. Both conserved end residues are part of each CDR3. Fields, in order: V gene, clone size, J gene, D gene, CDR3 protein, CDR3 DNA. The D gene is left open where the match is weak. The listing skips clone size in some rows; elsewhere it reads once, few, many or a size class.

TRBV5-1	once	TRBJ2-2	TRBD1	CASSPGQSNTGELFF	TGCGCCAGCAGCCCGGGACAGTCAAACACCGGGGAGCTGTTTTTT
TRBV5-1	.	TRBJ2-7	.	CASSLEAASRTYEQYF	TGCGCCAGCAGCTTGGAGGCGGCTAGCAGGACCTACGAGCAGTACTTC
TRBV11-3	.	TRBJ1-1	TRBD1	CASSFGPPGTGVTEAFF	TGTGCCAGCAGTTTTGGCCCCCCCGGGACAGGGGTCACTGAAGCTTTCTTT
TRBV19	.	TRBJ2-7	.	CASSTLGRTLLYEQYF	TGTGCCAGTAGTACTTTGGGACGGACCCTTCTCTACGAGCAGTACTTC
TRBV12-5	.	TRBJ2-1	TRBD2	CASGLASGAYNEQFF	TGTGCTAGTGGTTTGGCTAGCGGGGCCTACAATGAGCAGTTCTTC
TRBV29-1	.	TRBJ2-5	TRBD2	CSVNSGGFGETQYF	TGCAGCGTTAACTCGGGGGGGTTTGGAGAGACCCAGTACTTC
TRBV19	.	TRBJ2-3	TRBD2	CASSIVGSSGTTDTQYF	TGTGCCAGTAGTATAGTGGGGTCTAGCGGAACCACAGATACGCAGTATTTT
TRBV11-3	.	TRBJ1-3	TRBD1	CASSPTGSGNTIYF	TGTGCCAGCAGCCCGACAGGGTCTGGAAACACCATATATTTT
TRBV6-8	.	TRBJ2-2	TRBD1	CASSFETGRSGELFF	TGTGCCAGCAGTTTTGAGACAGGGCGGTCCGGGGAGCTGTTTTTT
TRBV6-8	.	TRBJ1-4	.	CASSYRPTGLNEKLFF	TGTGCCAGCAGTTACCGACCGACAGGACTTAATGAAAAACTGTTTTTT
TRBV6-8	.	TRBJ2-5	TRBD1	CASSYRDRPQETQYF	TGTGCCAGCAGTTATAGGGACAGGCCCCAAGAGACCCAGTACTTC
TRBV4-1	.	TRBJ1-2	.	CASSQVSAGTTNYGYTF	TGCGCCAGCAGCCAAGTTTCGGCCGGGACAACTAACTATGGCTACACCTTC
TRBV9	.	TRBJ2-7	TRBD1	CAGAPRGSSEQYF	TGTGCCGGGGCCCCCAGGGGGTCGAGCGAGCAGTACTTC
TRBV11-3	.	TRBJ2-7	.	CASSPTGTRPYEQYF	TGTGCCAGCAGCCCAACCGGGACACGTCCCTACGAGCAGTACTTC
TRBV11-3	.	TRBJ1-1	.	CASSLLRTVNTEAFF	TGTGCCAGCAGCTTACTCAGGACAGTGAACACTGAAGCTTTCTTT
TRBV5-1	.	TRBJ1-5	.	CASSVDISNQPQHF	TGCGCCAGCAGCGTTGACATTAGCAATCAGCCCCAGCATTTT
TRBV11-1	.	TRBJ2-3	.	CASSLRLGGDTQYF	TGTGCCAGCAGCTTACGTCTAGGCGGGGATACGCAGTATTTT
TRBV11-3	few	TRBJ1-1	.	CASSLSSGNTEAFF	TGTGCCAGCAGCTTAAGTTCAGGGAACACTGAAGCTTTCTTT
TRBV11-3	.	TRBJ2-1	.	CASSFAGPPVNEQFF	TGTGCCAGCAGCTTCGCTGGCCCCCCGGTCAATGAGCAGTTCTTC
TRBV6-8	.	TRBJ1-3	.	CASSYVRSSGNTIYF	TGTGCCAGCAGTTACGTTCGGAGCTCTGGAAACACCATATATTTT
TRBV1	.	TRBJ2-7	.	CASSQVPGVYEQYF	TGCGCCAGCAGCCAAGTTCCTGGCGTATACGAGCAGTACTTC
TRBV9	.	TRBJ2-2	.	CASTQEEMGELFF	TGTGCCAGCACTCAGGAGGAGATGGGGGAGCTGTTTTTT
TRBV5-1	.	TRBJ2-1	TRBD1	CASSLVGQGIYNEQFF	TGCGCCAGCAGCTTGGTCGGACAGGGAATTTACAATGAGCAGTTCTTC
TRBV11-3	few	TRBJ1-2	TRBD1	CASSSDRGLNYGYTF	TGTGCCAGCAGCTCGGACAGGGGGCTCAACTATGGCTACACCTTC
TRBV30	.	TRBJ2-1	.	CAWGGGNEQFF	TGTGCCTGGGGGGGCGGCAATGAGCAGTTCTTC
TRBV6-8	.	TRBJ1-5	.	CASSYYTSREQPQHF	TGTGCCAGCAGTTACTACACCTCCAGGGAACAGCCCCAGCATTTT
TRBV14	.	TRBJ2-5	.	CASSQVSLGARETQYF	TGTGCCAGCAGCCAAGTATCGCTCGGGGCGCGGGAGACCCAGTACTTC
TRBV6-8	.	TRBJ2-3	.	CASSYQTGSTDTQYF	TGTGCCAGCAGTTACCAAACGGGATCCACAGATACGCAGTATTTT
TRBV14	.	TRBJ2-1	TRBD2	CASSQIFSGGANEQFF	TGTGCCAGCAGCCAAATCTTTAGCGGGGGGGCTAATGAGCAGTTCTTC
TRBV6-8	once	TRBJ2-3	.	CASRPLASTDTQYF	TGTGCCAGCAGACCTCTAGCAAGCACAGATACGCAGTATTTT
TRBV19	.	TRBJ2-1	TRBD2	CASSISGNDNEQFF	TGTGCCAGTAGTATCAGCGGGAACGACAATGAGCAGTTCTTC
TRBV5-1	.	TRBJ2-7	TRBD1	CASSFGTGDPYEQYF	TGCGCCAGCAGCTTCGGGACAGGGGATCCCTACGAGCAGTACTTC
TRBV5-1	.	TRBJ2-7	TRBD2	CASSLAGGWGVEQYF	TGCGCCAGCAGCTTAGCGGGAGGCTGGGGTGTCGAGCAGTACTTC
TRBV4-1	.	TRBJ2-7	TRBD1	CASSGGQGFIYEQYF	TGCGCCAGCAGCGGTGGACAGGGGTTCATCTACGAGCAGTACTTC
TRBV29-1	few	TRBJ1-2	.	CSVNRVPGGYTF	TGCAGCGTAAACAGGGTCCCGGGCGGCTACACCTTC
TRBV4-1	.	TRBJ2-6	.	CASSQGGARGTGANVLTF	TGCGCCAGCAGCCAAGGGGGAGCCAGGGGTACTGGGGCCAACGTCCTGACTTTC
TRBV2	.	TRBJ1-1	.	CASSEQRGNTEAFF	TGTGCCAGCAGTGAACAAAGGGGGAACACTGAAGCTTTCTTT
TRBV6-8	.	TRBJ1-3	.	CASSYVGYGNTIYF	TGTGCCAGCAGTTACGTGGGATATGGAAACACCATATATTTT
TRBV7-1	.	TRBJ1-2	.	CASSGGTEYGYTF	TGTGCCAGCAGCGGTGGGACCGAGTATGGCTACACCTTC
TRBV6-8	once	TRBJ2-6	.	CASTVGRLSGANVLTF	TGTGCCAGCACCGTAGGTCGCCTCTCTGGGGCCAACGTCCTGACTTTC
TRBV5-1	.	TRBJ1-3	TRBD1	CASSFSTGARSGNTIYF	TGCGCCAGCAGCTTCTCGACAGGGGCCCGCTCTGGAAACACCATATATTTT
TRBV18	.	TRBJ1-1	.	CASSPPEGGGTEAFF	TGTGCCAGCTCACCACCGGAGGGCGGGGGCACTGAAGCTTTCTTT
TRBV19	.	TRBJ2-3	TRBD2	CASSFQGLPWSDTQYF	TGTGCCAGTAGTTTCCAGGGACTACCCTGGTCGGATACGCAGTATTTT
TRBV6-8	.	TRBJ1-2	TRBD1	CASSYARQGANYGYTF	TGTGCCAGCAGTTACGCTCGACAGGGGGCGAACTATGGCTACACCTTC
TRBV7-4	few	TRBJ2-1	TRBD2	CASSLRVGTSNEQFF	TGTGCCAGCAGCTTACGAGTAGGGACTAGCAATGAGCAGTTCTTC
TRBV7-6	.	TRBJ2-7	TRBD2	CASSEGGGAGVREQYF	TGTGCCAGCAGCGAGGGGGGCGGAGCGGGAGTTCGAGAGCAGTACTTC
TRBV28	.	TRBJ1-5	.	CASSPNRGSNQPQHF	TGTGCCAGCAGCCCTAATAGGGGAAGCAATCAGCCCCAGCATTTT
TRBV6-8	.	TRBJ2-6	.	CASSWRGRNSGANVLTF	TGTGCCAGCAGTTGGAGGGGGCGAAACTCTGGGGCCAACGTCCTGACTTTC
TRBV11-3	.	TRBJ2-7	TRBD1	CASSPDRGSYEQYF	TGTGCCAGCAGCCCAGACAGGGGCTCCTACGAGCAGTACTTC
TRBV12-2	once	TRBJ1-6	.	CASRLIEENRSSSPLHF	TGTGCAAGTCGCTTAATAGAGGAAAACAGATCGAGTTCACCCCTCCACTTT
TRBV28	.	TRBJ1-5	.	CASTLRRGGHQPQHF	TGTGCCAGCACCCTGCGGAGGGGAGGCCATCAGCCCCAGCATTTT
TRBV30	.	TRBJ2-2	.	CAWNRAQTGELFF	TGTGCCTGGAACAGGGCTCAGACCGGGGAGCTGTTTTTT
TRBV5-1	.	TRBJ1-2	.	CASSPRGDNYGYTF	TGCGCCAGCAGCCCTCGGGGGGACAACTATGGCTACACCTTC
TRBV6-1	.	TRBJ2-1	TRBD2	CASSEVSGSHNEQFF	TGTGCCAGCAGTGAAGTGAGCGGGAGTCACAATGAGCAGTTCTTC
TRBV10-2	once	TRBJ2-7	TRBD1	CASSSDRAGAYEQYF	TGCGCCAGCAGTTCGGACAGGGCCGGAGCCTACGAGCAGTACTTC
TRBV6-8	few	TRBJ1-1	.	CAITPRLASDTEAFF	TGTGCCATCACCCCCCGGTTAGCGAGTGACACTGAAGCTTTCTTT
TRBV28	.	TRBJ2-2	.	CASSLLTGELFF	TGTGCCAGCAGTTTATTAACCGGGGAGCTGTTTTTT
TRBV10-2	.	TRBJ2-3	TRBD2	CATRAGIPTDTQYF	TGCGCCACTAGAGCGGGAATACCCACAGATACGCAGTATTTT
TRBV11-3	few	TRBJ2-3	.	CASSLGTGNTDTQYF	TGTGCCAGCAGCTTAGGCACAGGGAACACAGATACGCAGTATTTT
TRBV7-1	.	TRBJ2-7	TRBD2	CASSLGGGVDEQYF	TGTGCCAGCAGCTTAGGCGGGGGAGTCGACGAGCAGTACTTC